One sample yielded the 7 T cell receptor beta chains listed below, sequenced in a study of blood T cell repertoires in COVID-19. Repertoires were generated with immunoSEQ multiplex PCR, while TCRdb's copy carries only in-frame clones and drops some. The table records 200,000 to 250,000 clones, less than 85% of them present only once. Specimen: PBMCs or T cells enriched from blood (not recorded which). The source is a man in his sixties who had recovered from COVID-19.

The chain is built from TRBV7-9 and TRBJ1-2; possible D gene TRBD1, 6 bases. CDR3 size: 13 residues. V lost 5 bases to trimming and J lost 8 bases, with 15 bases between them. Germline assignment: CDR1 SEHNR and CDR2 FQNEAQ (reference sequence). CDR3 in amino acids: CASSLQGIQGYTF. The CDR3, as DNA: TGTGCCAGCAGCCTACAGGGAATACAAGGCTACACCTTC.

The rearrangement links TRBV14 to TRBJ2-5, with D possibly matching TRBD2 (6 bases). This CDR3 is 14 amino acids long. Trimming took 4 bases from V and 5 from J, leaving 14 bases between them. Per germline, CDR1 SGHDN and CDR2 FVKESK. The CDR3 sequence: CASSRSPGRETQYF. As DNA, the CDR3 is TGTGCCAGCAGCCGATCTCCGGGGAGGGAGACCCAGTACTTC.

The chain links TRBV10-3 to TRBJ1-2; 8 bases line up with TRBD1. The CDR3 length is 14 residues. In germline, CDR1 is ENHRY, CDR2 SYGVKD. J was trimmed by 7 bases and V by 2 bases; bases with no gene match: 6. CDR3 region: CAISEPGQGAGYTF. In DNA form, the CDR3 reads TGTGCCATCAGTGAGCCCGGACAGGGTGCTGGCTACACCTTC.

The chain is built from TRBV7-6 and TRBJ2-7; maybe TRBD1 (5 bases). Germline V lookup: CDR1 SGHVS, CDR2 FNYEAQ. This CDR3 region has 16 residues. V lost 4 bases, J lost 2 bases, and 18 bases lay in between. CDR3 in amino acids: CASSSGDSVLAYEQYF. The CDR3 DNA follows: TGTGCCAGCAGCTCAGGAGACAGCGTTCTCGCCTACGAGCAGTACTTC.

This chain joins TRBV6-5 and TRBJ1-6; perhaps TRBD1 as D (5 bases). CDR1 and CDR2 from the germline V gene are MNHEY and SVGAGI. With 2 bases removed from V and 6 bases from J, the gap between germline ends came to 8 bases. The CDR3 runs to 14 residues. This CDR3 is CASSYDSINSPLHF. As DNA, the CDR3 is TGTGCCAGCAGTTACGACAGCATTAATTCACCCCTCCACTTT.

V is TRBV5-4 and J is TRBJ2-7; 7 nucleotides agree with TRBD2. Trimming removed 0 bases from V and 6 bases from J; junction bases left unmatched: 9. CDR1 is SGHNT, CDR2 YYREEE, per germline (reference sequence). The CDR3 is 15 amino acids. CDR3 DNA: TGTGCCAGCAGCTTGGCCGGGGGGTCTCGATTCGAGCAGTACTTC. Encoded protein: CASSLAGGSRFEQYF.

The rearrangement joins TRBV7-2 to TRBJ1-5; D may be TRBD1 (5 bases). Germline assignment: CDR1 SGHTA and CDR2 FQGNSA. CDR3 length equals 16 residues. V dropped 1 base and J dropped 1 base, with 11 bases sitting between them. CDR3 residues: CASSLVGGASNQPQHF. The CDR3 DNA sequence: TGTGCCAGCAGCTTAGTAGGAGGGGCGAGCAATCAGCCCCAGCATTTT.